The next 30 T cell receptor beta chains were all read from a single sample in a study of T cells expressing NK-cell markers. TCRdb re-called the 5' RACE reads and catalogs CDR3 proteins one per entry, DNA excluded. The repertoire shows about 540,000 distinct CDR3 sequences; the top ten hold approximately 3.6%. Sample: blood T cells: a sorted CD56 or NKG2C T cell subset, CD4+ or CD8+ T cells, or bulk PBMC T cells (not recorded which). All receptors come from a man between 18 and 35 years old in good health.

The rearrangement joins TRBV28 to TRBJ2-5; TCRdb's D call, TRBD1, is unchecked because there is no DNA. CDR3 length: 13 amino acids. The germline V gene has CDR1 MDHEN and CDR2 SYDVKM. The CDR3 reads CASSFRGSETQYF.

The chain carries TRBV29-1 and TRBJ2-7. The germline V gene has CDR1 SQVTM and CDR2 ANQGSEA. CDR3 size: 14 residues. CDR3 amino acids: CSVKDGSLSYEQYF.

The chain employs TRBV28 and TRBJ2-6; TCRdb lists TRBD1, though no DNA is available to test this call. CDR3 length equals 15 residues. CDR1 MDHEN and CDR2 SYDVKM come from the germline V gene. The CDR3 spells CASSIEGRGANVLTF.

The V gene is TRBV9, the J gene TRBJ2-3; TCRdb's D call, TRBD2, is unchecked because there is no DNA. The germline CDR1 and CDR2 sequences are SGDLS and YYNGEE. There are 15 residues in the CDR3. The CDR3 region is CASSVGAVERDTQYF.

The V gene is TRBV29-1, the J gene TRBJ2-3; TCRdb's D gene call, TRBD1, goes unchecked for lack of DNA. The germline CDR1 and CDR2 sequences are SQVTM and ANQGSEA. The CDR3 has 12 residues. CDR3: CSVEDPGNTQYF.

The chain uses TRBV28 and TRBJ2-1; no DNA is available, so the TRBD2 call from TCRdb remains unchecked. CDR1 MDHEN and CDR2 SYDVKM come from the germline V gene. CDR3 length: 17 residues. This CDR3 reads CASTHLLGLAGGNEQFF.

The chain uses TRBV5-5 and TRBJ2-7; the D call from TCRdb, TRBD1, cannot be confirmed without DNA. This CDR3 is built from 15 residues. Per the germline V gene, CDR1 is SGHKS and CDR2 is YYEKEE (reference sequence). Here the CDR3 reads CASSNQGQGSYEQYF.

V is TRBV12-3 or TRBV12-4 and J is TRBJ2-2. The CDR3 covers 16 residues. The CDR3 protein is CASSLGPDPNTGELFF.

J is TRBJ2-7 and V is TRBV11-2; without DNA, the TCRdb call of TRBD1 cannot be checked. Germline assignment: CDR1 SGHAT and CDR2 FQNNGV. CDR3 length equals 16 residues. CDR3 amino acids: CASSRSGAGGSYEQYF.

The chain's CDR3 is CASSLGWGKGSYEQYF. V usage is TRBV7-2 and J usage is TRBJ2-7. Germline CDR1 SGHTA, CDR2 FQGNSA. This CDR3 is 16 amino acids long.

CDR3 sequence: CASKTRRDEQFF. The V and J genes are TRBV2 and TRBJ2-1. This CDR3 contains 12 residues. From germline, CDR1 is SNHLY and CDR2 FYNNEI.

The rearrangement joins TRBV4-2 to TRBJ2-7; TCRdb calls TRBD1, which cannot be checked without DNA. From germline, CDR1 is LGHNA and CDR2 YNFKEQ. CDR3 length: 17 amino acids. CDR3 region: CASSGRQEGRGEYEQYF.

The V and J genes are TRBV10-3 and TRBJ2-3; with no DNA, the TCRdb D assignment of TRBD2 cannot be verified. Germline values: CDR1 ENHRY, CDR2 SYGVKD. The CDR3 totals 14 residues. The CDR3 is CAISEGAVLNTQYF.

J is TRBJ2-2 and V is TRBV10-3; TCRdb designates TRBD2, a call that cannot be tested without DNA. The CDR3 length is 15 residues. CDR1 and CDR2 (germline): ENHRY, SYGVKD. This CDR3 is CAIESGEFNTGELFF.

J is TRBJ2-2 and V is TRBV11-3. Germline assignment: CDR1 SGHNT and CDR2 YENEEA. CDR3 length: 14 residues. The CDR3 region is CASSLGDHGEELFF.

The chain links TRBV11-2 to TRBJ2-1; checking the TCRdb D call of TRBD2 is not possible without DNA. The CDR3 has 15 amino acids. CDR1 SGHAT and CDR2 FQNNGV come from the germline V gene. The CDR3 reads CASSLRDLAYNEQFF.

The rearrangement uses TRBV7-9 and TRBJ2-1; TCRdb outputs TRBD2, but without DNA this stays unchecked. The germline gives CDR1 SEHNR, CDR2 FQNEAQ (reference sequence). CDR3 length equals 17 residues. The chain's CDR3 is CASSLVPGTSVYNEQFF.

CDR3 region: CASSFPPWGGRSPYSNEQFF. The rearrangement links TRBV5-1 to TRBJ2-1; TCRdb calls TRBD2, which cannot be checked without DNA. The CDR3 is 20 amino acids. Per germline, CDR1 SGHRS and CDR2 YFSETQ.

The CDR3 is CSAREALNVGELFF. The gene calls are TRBV20-1 and TRBJ2-2; TCRdb reports TRBD2, a call that lacks DNA to check it against. The CDR3 is 14 amino acids. CDR1 DFQATT and CDR2 SNEGSKA come from the germline V gene (reference sequence).

The chain recombines TRBV7-2 with TRBJ2-5. This CDR3 comprises 13 residues. Germline lookup yields CDR1 SGHTA and CDR2 FQGNSA. CDR3 loop: CASSFGEVKTQYF. Complete variable domain (other parts from reference TRBV7-2 and TRBJ2-5): GAGVSQSPSNKVTEKGKDVELRCDPISGHTALYWYRQSLGQGLEFLIYFQGNSAPDKSGLPSDRFSAERTGGSVSTLTIQRTQQEDSAVYLCASSFGEVKTQYFGPGTRLLVL.

This sequence joins TRBV20-1 and TRBJ2-2; without DNA, the TCRdb call of TRBD2 cannot be checked. This CDR3 is built from 16 residues. Germline V CDR1 and CDR2: DFQATT, SNEGSKA (reference sequence). CDR3: CSARRGTSGSTGELFF.

The rearrangement joins TRBV6-1 to TRBJ2-6; as DNA is missing, the TRBD2 call by TCRdb cannot be tested. CDR1 and CDR2 (germline): MNHNS, SASEGT. The CDR3 spans 17 residues. Here the CDR3 reads CASRSWDSLSGANVLTF.

This chain links TRBV7-6 with TRBJ2-2; as DNA is missing, the TRBD1 call by TCRdb cannot be tested. Germline V gene sequence: CDR1 SGHVS, CDR2 FNYEAQ. This CDR3 spans 15 amino acids. The CDR3 is CASSPTGAATGELFF.

This sequence joins TRBV24-1 and TRBJ2-7; there is no DNA to check the TCRdb D call of TRBD2. The CDR3 is made up of 16 amino acids. Germline assignment: CDR1 KGHDR and CDR2 SFDVKD. CDR3: CATSDATSGRAYEQYF.

V is TRBV6-5 and J is TRBJ2-1; there is no DNA to check the TCRdb D call of TRBD1. CDR3 length equals 15 residues. The germline V gene encodes CDR1 MNHEY and CDR2 SVGAGI. CDR3 in amino acids: CASSFGTGAGNEQFF.

The chain uses TRBV14 and TRBJ2-7; TCRdb returns TRBD1, unconfirmable since there is no DNA. CDR3 length: 15 amino acids. CDR1 SGHDN and CDR2 FVKESK come from the germline V gene. CDR3 region: CASSQGRGRSYEQYF. The full variable domain, completed using reference TRBV14 and TRBJ2-7, is EAGVTQFPSHSVIEKGQTVTLRCDPISGHDNLYWYRRVMGKEIKFLLHFVKESKQDESGMPNNRFLAERTGGTYSTLKVQPAELEDSGVYFCASSQGRGRSYEQYFGPGTRLTVT.

The rearrangement uses TRBV12-3 or TRBV12-4 and TRBJ1-5; as DNA is missing, the TRBD1 call by TCRdb cannot be tested. CDR3 length equals 16 residues. The CDR3 sequence is CASSTRRDTSNQPQHF.

The V gene is TRBV12-5, the J gene TRBJ2-6; checking the TCRdb D call of TRBD1 is not possible without DNA. The germline gives CDR1 LGHNT, CDR2 FRNRAP. This CDR3 has 16 amino acids. CDR3 sequence reads: CASGLTGGSGANVLTF.

V and J are TRBV12-3 or TRBV12-4 and TRBJ1-2. This CDR3 has 14 residues. This chain's CDR3 is CASSMLGWKDGYTF.

The rearrangement links TRBV28 to TRBJ2-2; TCRdb indicates TRBD2, and absent DNA this call remains unverified. This CDR3 is 15 amino acids long. Germline loops: CDR1 MDHEN, CDR2 SYDVKM. The CDR3 sequence: CASWNGPTNTGELFF.